This T cell receptor (beta chain) was sequenced during a study of shared clonotypes between healthy human individuals. The DNA input per sorted-subset replicate PCR was about 220 ng, corresponding to some 30,000 T cell genomes. Libraries were prepared by immunoSEQ multiplex PCR; TCRdb keeps only in-frame clonotypes and omits some of them. The sample yields around 2.3 million clones, approximately 94% seen once. The authors divided CD4+ cells into CD45RA+ naive and CD45RA-negative memory subsets. V dropped 2 bases and J dropped 1; count of bases not matched to a gene: 6. Germline-derived CDR1 and CDR2 are MNHEY and SMNVEV (reference sequence). This CDR3 has 18 residues.

The rearrangement joins TRBV27 to TRBJ2-7, with TRBD2 matching 15 bases. This sequence originates from a man aged 18-30 years in good health. Sequencing used naive CD4+ T cells sorted from blood. Subset meaning: CD45RA+ positively selected. The CDR3 sequence: CASSLVGTSGGPSYEQYF. The CDR3 DNA reads TGTGCCAGCAGTTTAGTGGGGACTAGCGGGGGGCCGTCCTACGAGCAGTACTTC.